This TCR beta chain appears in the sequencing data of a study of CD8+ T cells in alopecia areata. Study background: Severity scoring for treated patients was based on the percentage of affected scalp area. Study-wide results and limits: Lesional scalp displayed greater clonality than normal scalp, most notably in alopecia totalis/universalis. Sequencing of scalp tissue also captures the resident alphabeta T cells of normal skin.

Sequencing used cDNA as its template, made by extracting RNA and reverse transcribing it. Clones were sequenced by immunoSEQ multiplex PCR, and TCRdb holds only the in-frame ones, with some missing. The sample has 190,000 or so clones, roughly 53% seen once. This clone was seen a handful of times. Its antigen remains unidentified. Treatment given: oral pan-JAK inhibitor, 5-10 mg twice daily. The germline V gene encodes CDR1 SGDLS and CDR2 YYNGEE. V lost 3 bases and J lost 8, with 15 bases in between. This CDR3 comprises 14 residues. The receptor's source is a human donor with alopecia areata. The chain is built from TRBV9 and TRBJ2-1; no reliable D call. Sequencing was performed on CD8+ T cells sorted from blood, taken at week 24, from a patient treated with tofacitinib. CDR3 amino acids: CASSARPNGYEQFF. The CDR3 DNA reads TGTGCCAGCAGCGCCCGTCCGAATGGGTATGAGCAGTTCTTC.